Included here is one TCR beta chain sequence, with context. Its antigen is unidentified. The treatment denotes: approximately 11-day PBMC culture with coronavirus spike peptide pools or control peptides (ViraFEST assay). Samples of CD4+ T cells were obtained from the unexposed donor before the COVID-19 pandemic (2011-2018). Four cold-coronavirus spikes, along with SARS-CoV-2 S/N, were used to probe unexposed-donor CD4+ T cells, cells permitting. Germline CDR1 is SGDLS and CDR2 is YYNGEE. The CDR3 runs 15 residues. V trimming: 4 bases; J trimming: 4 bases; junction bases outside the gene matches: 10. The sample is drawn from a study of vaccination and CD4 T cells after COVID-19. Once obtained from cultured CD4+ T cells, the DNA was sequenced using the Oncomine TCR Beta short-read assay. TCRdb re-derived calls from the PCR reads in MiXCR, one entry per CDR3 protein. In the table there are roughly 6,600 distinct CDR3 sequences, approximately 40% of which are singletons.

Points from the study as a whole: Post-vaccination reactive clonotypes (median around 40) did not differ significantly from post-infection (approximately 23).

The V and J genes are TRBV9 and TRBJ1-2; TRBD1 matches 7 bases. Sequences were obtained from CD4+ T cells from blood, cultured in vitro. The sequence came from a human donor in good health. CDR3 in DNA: TGTGCCAGCAGCCCTCTTTCGGGACAGCCCTATGGCTACACCTTC. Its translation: CASSPLSGQPYGYTF. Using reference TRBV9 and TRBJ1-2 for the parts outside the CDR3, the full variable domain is DSGVTQTPKHLITATGQRVTLRCSPRSGDLSVYWYQQSLDQGLQFLIQYYNGEERAKGNILERFSAQQFPDLHSELNLSSLELGDSALYFCASSPLSGQPYGYTFGSGTRLTVV.